The source of this TCR beta chain is a study of blood T cell repertoires in COVID-19. As for the study in general: Whether acute or convalescent, the COVID-19 samples came from the United States, Italy and Spain. PBMCs, B-cell-depleted T cells, or T cells provided the cDNA or gDNA that made up the material.

The repertoire was sequenced with immunoSEQ multiplex PCR; TCRdb's copy has only in-frame clones and lacks some. The sample includes roughly 300,000 clones, roughly 86% of them seen just once. The CDR3 contains 14 residues. Trimming removed 2 bases from V and 5 bases from J, with 10 bases in between. Germline CDR1 MRHNA, CDR2 SNTAGT. The sequenced sample consisted of peripheral blood. The sequence was collected from a man in his late teens or twenties with active or convalescent COVID-19. The chain couples TRBV6-4 to TRBJ1-5; D gene unclear. The CDR3 DNA follows: TGTGCCAGCAGTGACGGTCAGGAGGATCAGCCCCAGCATTTT. This translates into CASSDGQEDQPQHF.